Sequencing of this TCR beta chain was carried out in a study of blood T cell repertoires in COVID-19 (dated by TCRdb to the early 2020s). For the study in its entirety: Collaborator samples came from the United States, Italy and Spain and covered acute and convalescent phases of COVID-19. The material from the prospective study consisted of cDNA or gDNA derived from T cells, B-cell-depleted T cells, or PBMCs. Deeply sampled blood TCRbeta repertoires from subjects exposed to, actively infected with, or recovered from COVID-19 were included in the dataset. The repertoires were released in a freely available public database meant as a resource for research on the immune response to SARS-CoV-2. Samples were obtained from the ongoing ImmuneRACE study (first 160 participants) and from approximately 1,200 subjects provided by 6 global collaborators. Sample metadata almost always included a de-identified subject ID, COVID-19 status, age in years and sex. Where available, HLA class I and class II types were obtained from metadata supplied by the sample provider rather than from assay-based typing. The research as a whole found: The amount of clinical and demographic metadata varied by source and participant and was provided uncurated.

Note on this clone: What this receptor recognizes is not known. Per-nucleotide qualities are absent, and no much larger clonotype sits a single base away.

Whole blood was collected in K2EDTA tubes by collaborating institutions according to the institutions' own protocols. For TCRbeta analysis, collaborators shipped samples as frozen whole blood, isolated PBMCs, or DNA extracted from either of those sample types. The immunoSEQ Assay, a bias-controlled multiplex PCR, was used to amplify TCRbeta CDR3 regions from genomic DNA. On the authors' methods: Nucleated cell counts per sample were estimated from amplification of reference gene primers within the assay. Sequence reads were collapsed and filtered to measure the absolute abundance of every unique TCRbeta CDR3 rearrangement. For each sample, productive Simpson clonality was calculated as the square root of Simpson's diversity index across productive rearrangements. The immuneACCESS repertoire file appears here via TCRdb, limited to in-frame rearrangements. These files lack a portion of the clones; in checked studies, under half of the deficit traces to unresolved V genes, and the cause of the others is not known. That table is the source of V, J and clone size, and D and trimming were worked out from the DNA. The sample table records tens of thousands of clones; about 92% of these occur just once. Around 1.3% of the sample is taken by the ten largest.

V sheds 2 bases and J sheds 4 bases, leaving 28 bases between their ends. CDR1 and CDR2, looked up from the germline V gene, are SNHLY and FYNNEI. Measured from the cysteine to the phenylalanine, the CDR3 is 20 residues long. Only the CDR3 DNA stays, 60 bases, in frame from base 1. The chain was built from TRBV2 and TRBJ2-3, with the D gene too uncertain to name. Sequenced sample: peripheral blood. This clonotype originated in a man in his sixties with acute or convalescent COVID-19. The DNA is as follows: TGTGCCAGCAGTGAATTACGGCAGTTCTCCGGTCGGAGTCCCCCAGATACGCAGTATTTT. It specifies CASSELRQFSGRSPPDTQYF.